This TCR beta chain is drawn from a study of cytomegalovirus exposure and HLA in healthy donors. On the study more broadly: The Caucasian-associated ancestry cluster contained 75% to 85% of the approximately 400 genotyped donors. Study-level results: Later analysis showed most CMV-associated TCR beta chains appearing HLA-restricted.

This clone was observed a few times. Its matching antigen is unknown. The CDR3 contains 13 residues. Trimming removed 0 bases at V and 1 base at J, with 4 bases between. Germline CDR1 is SGHNT and CDR2 is YYREEE (reference sequence). The primer mix had 60 Vbeta and 13 Jbeta primers. Clones were read by immunoSEQ multiplex PCR, and TCRdb kept only the in-frame ones, dropping some. The sample lists roughly 140,000 clones; approximately 68% were seen once. Sequenced material: PBMCs. The chain uses TRBV5-4 and TRBJ1-1; D call uncertain. This TCR derives from a man aged 35 to 55 in good health and CMV-seronegative. The CDR3 protein is CASSLGANTEAFF. CDR3 nucleotides: TGTGCCAGCAGCTTGGGGGCGAACACTGAAGCTTTCTTT. The full variable domain, with the rest looked up from reference TRBV5-4 and TRBJ1-1, is ETGVTQSPTHLIKTRGQQVTLRCSSQSGHNTVSWYQQALGQGPQFIFQYYREEENGRGNFPPRFSGLQFPNYSSELNVNALELDDSALYLCASSLGANTEAFFGQGTRLTVV.